This T cell receptor beta chain was recovered during a study of post-analysis software for immune sequencing data. Study conclusions and caveats: Comparison of patients with controls showed about 5 TRBV segments more frequent in patients, TRBV5-6, TRBV5-1 and TRBV20-1 among them. Compared with controls, patients showed significantly lower normalized Chao1 diversity.

The V gene's germline CDR1 is DFQATT and CDR2 SNEGSKA (reference sequence). The CDR3 covers 13 residues. V lost 6 bases and J lost 8, with 18 bases in between. Tagging with unique molecular identifiers was a feature of the TCR beta cDNA libraries. TCRdb processed the PCR reads anew with MiXCR; each CDR3 protein has one entry. The sample has about 800,000 distinct CDR3 sequences, roughly 27% seen once. On this clonotype: Its antigen remains unknown.

Sequenced input: blood. V gene TRBV20-1 combines with J gene TRBJ2-3; no clear D. This clonotype was obtained from a girl between 10 and 17 years old with multiple sclerosis. CDR3 loop: CSAIVGGVGTQYF. DNA for the CDR3: TGCAGTGCCATTGTGGGTGGGGTCGGTACGCAGTATTTT.